This T cell receptor beta chain was captured in a study of shared clonotypes between healthy human individuals. General study points: Memory subsets generally showed smaller estimated richness than naive subsets did.

The naive CD8 subset, CD45RO-negative cells positively selected for CCR7, excluded terminally differentiated effector memory CD45RA+ cells. Execution of the assay was at deep level. Several immunoSEQ plates received, in even portions, the genomic DNA of each subset. How the authors handled the data: Sequence data from immunoSEQ were junction-only and lacked quality scores; consequently, filtering differed. Only in-frame clones appear in the TCRdb table, and some are missing; sequencing was by immunoSEQ multiplex PCR. V and J calls and clone size are given by that table; D and trimming were obtained from the DNA. The table has about 870,000 clones, around 92% seen once. As to this clone: Antigen unknown.

The receptor comes from a man aged 25 to 45 in good health. Sequenced: naive CD8+ T cells sorted from blood.

Written as DNA, the CDR3 is TGTGCCAGCAGCTTAGACCCCAGGAAAGAGACCCAGTACTTC. This encodes CASSLDPRKETQYF. The chain recombines TRBV11-2 with TRBJ2-5; D is unclear. Germline V gene lookup returns CDR1 SGHAT and CDR2 FQNNGV. Trimming pared 0 bases from V and 3 bases from J, leaving 8 bases between. The CDR3 runs 14 residues.